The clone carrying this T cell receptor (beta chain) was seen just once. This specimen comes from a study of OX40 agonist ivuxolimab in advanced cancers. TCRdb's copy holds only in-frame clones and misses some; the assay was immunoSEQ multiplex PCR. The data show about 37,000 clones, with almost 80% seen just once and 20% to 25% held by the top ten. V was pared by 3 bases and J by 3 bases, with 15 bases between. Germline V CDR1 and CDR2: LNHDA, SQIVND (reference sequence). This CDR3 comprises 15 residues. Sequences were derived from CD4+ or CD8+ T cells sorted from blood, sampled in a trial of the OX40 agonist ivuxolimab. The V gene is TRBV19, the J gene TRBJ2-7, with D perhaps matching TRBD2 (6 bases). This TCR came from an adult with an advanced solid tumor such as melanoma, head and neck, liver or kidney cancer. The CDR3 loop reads CASSIGGWSFYEQYF. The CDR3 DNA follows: TGTGCCAGTAGTATCGGGGGATGGTCTTTCTACGAGCAGTACTTC.